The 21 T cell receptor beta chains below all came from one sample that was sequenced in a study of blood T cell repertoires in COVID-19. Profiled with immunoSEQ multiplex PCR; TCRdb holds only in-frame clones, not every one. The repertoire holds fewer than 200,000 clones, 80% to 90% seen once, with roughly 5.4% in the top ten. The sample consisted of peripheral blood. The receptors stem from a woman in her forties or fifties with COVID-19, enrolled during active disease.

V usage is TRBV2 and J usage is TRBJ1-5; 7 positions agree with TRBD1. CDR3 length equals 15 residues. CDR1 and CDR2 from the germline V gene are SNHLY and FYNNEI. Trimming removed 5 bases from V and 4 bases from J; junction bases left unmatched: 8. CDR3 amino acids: CASSNQTGANQPQHF. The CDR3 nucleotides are TGTGCCAGCAGTAATCAAACAGGGGCTAATCAGCCCCAGCATTTT.

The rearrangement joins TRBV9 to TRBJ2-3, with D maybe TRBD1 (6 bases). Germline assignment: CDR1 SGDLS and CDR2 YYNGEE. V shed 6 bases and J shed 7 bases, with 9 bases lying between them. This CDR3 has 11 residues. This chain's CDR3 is CASTRGNTQYF. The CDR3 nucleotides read TGTGCCAGCACCAGGGGAAATACGCAGTATTTT.

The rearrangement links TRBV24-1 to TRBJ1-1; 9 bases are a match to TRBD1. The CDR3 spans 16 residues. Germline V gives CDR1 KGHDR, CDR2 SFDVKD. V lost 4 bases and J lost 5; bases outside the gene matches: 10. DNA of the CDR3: TGTGCCACCAGTGAGTCCGGGACAGGGAAAGGAACTGAAGCTTTCTTT. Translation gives CATSESGTGKGTEAFF.

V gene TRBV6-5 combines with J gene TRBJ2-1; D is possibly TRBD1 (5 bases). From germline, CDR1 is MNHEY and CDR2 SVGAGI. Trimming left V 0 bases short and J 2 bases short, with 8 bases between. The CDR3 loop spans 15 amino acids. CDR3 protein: CASSYSGVTYNEQFF. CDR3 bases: TGTGCCAGCAGTTACTCAGGGGTAACCTACAATGAGCAGTTCTTC.

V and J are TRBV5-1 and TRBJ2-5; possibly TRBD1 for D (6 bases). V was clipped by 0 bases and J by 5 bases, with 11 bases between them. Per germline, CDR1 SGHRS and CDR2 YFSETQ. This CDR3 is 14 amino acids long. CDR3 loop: CASSLGQARETQYF. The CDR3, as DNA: TGCGCCAGCAGCTTGGGACAGGCGAGGGAGACCCAGTACTTC.

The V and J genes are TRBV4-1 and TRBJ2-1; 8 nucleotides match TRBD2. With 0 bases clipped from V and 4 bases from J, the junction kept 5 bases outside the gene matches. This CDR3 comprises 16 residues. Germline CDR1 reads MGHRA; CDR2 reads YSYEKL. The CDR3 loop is CASSQDRGGIYNEQFF. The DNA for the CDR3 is TGCGCCAGCAGCCAAGATCGGGGGGGCATTTACAATGAGCAGTTCTTC.

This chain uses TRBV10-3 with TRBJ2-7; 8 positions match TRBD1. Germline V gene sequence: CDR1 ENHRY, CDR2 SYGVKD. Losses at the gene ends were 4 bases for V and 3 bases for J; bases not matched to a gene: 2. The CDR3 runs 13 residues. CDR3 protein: CAISGTGNYEQYF. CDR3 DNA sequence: TGTGCCATCAGTGGGACAGGGAACTACGAGCAGTACTTC.

The CDR3 DNA is TGTGCCAGCTCACCTGTCCGTGCAACTAATGAAAAACTGTTTTTT. This gives the protein CASSPVRATNEKLFF. This rearrangement joins TRBV18 to TRBJ1-4, with D unresolved. V lost 3 bases and J lost 0, with 8 bases in between. CDR1 and CDR2 (germline): KGHSH, LQKENI. The CDR3 totals 15 residues. Full variable domain (remainder filled in from reference TRBV18 and TRBJ1-4): NAGVMQNPRHLVRRRGQEARLRCSPMKGHSHVYWYRQLPEEGLKFMVYLQKENIIDESGMPKERFSAEFPKEGPSILRIQQVVRGDSAAYFCASSPVRATNEKLFFGSGTQLSVL.

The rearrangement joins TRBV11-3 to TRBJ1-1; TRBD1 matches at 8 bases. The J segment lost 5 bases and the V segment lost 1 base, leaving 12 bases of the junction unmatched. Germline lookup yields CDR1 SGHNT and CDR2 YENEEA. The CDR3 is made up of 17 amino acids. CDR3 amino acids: CASSLVSGQGARTEAFF. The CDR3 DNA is TGTGCCAGCAGCTTAGTCTCCGGGCAGGGGGCAAGGACTGAAGCTTTCTTT.

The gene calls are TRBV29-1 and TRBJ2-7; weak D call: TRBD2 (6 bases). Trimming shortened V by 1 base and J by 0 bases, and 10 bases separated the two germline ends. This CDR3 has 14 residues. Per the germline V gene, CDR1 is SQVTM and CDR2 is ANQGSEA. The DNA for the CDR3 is TGCAGCGTTGAAGGGGACTCTAGCTCCTACGAGCAGTACTTC. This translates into CSVEGDSSSYEQYF.

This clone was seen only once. For the CDR3, the DNA is TGTGCCAGCTCACCACCGGGACTACTCTATGGCTACACCTTC. It codes for CASSPPGLLYGYTF. The chain employs TRBV18 and TRBJ1-2; tentative D call: TRBD1 (5 bases). There are 14 residues in the CDR3. Trimming shortened V by 0 bases and J by 4 bases, and 9 bases separated the two germline ends. The germline V gene encodes CDR1 KGHSH and CDR2 LQKENI.

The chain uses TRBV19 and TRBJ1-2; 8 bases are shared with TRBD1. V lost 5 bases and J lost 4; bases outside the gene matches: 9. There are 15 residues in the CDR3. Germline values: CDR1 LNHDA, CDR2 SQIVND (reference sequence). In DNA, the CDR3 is TGTGCCAGTAGTCCTGGGACAGGCGGCAGCTATGGCTACACCTTC. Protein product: CASSPGTGGSYGYTF.

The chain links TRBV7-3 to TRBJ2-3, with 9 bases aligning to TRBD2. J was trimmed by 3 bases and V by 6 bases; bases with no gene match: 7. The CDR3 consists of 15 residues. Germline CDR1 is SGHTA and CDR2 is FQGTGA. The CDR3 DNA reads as TGTGCCAGCAGTTATAGCGGGGGACTGACAGATACGCAGTATTTT. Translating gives CASSYSGGLTDTQYF.

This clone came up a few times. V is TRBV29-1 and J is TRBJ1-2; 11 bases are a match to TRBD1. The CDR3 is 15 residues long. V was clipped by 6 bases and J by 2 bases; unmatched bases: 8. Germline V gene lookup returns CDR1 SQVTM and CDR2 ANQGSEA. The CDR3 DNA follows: TGCAGCGTGGGGACAGGGGGACGGGGAAACTATGGCTACACCTTC. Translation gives CSVGTGGRGNYGYTF.

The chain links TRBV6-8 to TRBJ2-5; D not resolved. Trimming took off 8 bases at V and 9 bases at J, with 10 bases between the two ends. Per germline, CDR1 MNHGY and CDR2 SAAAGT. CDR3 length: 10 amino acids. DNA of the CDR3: TGTGCCAGCGAATTAGTAGCCCAGTACTTC. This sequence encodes CASELVAQYF.

CDR3 sequence reads: CASSQVGRGEAFF. DNA for the CDR3: TGTGCCAGCAGCCAAGTCGGACGGGGAGAAGCTTTCTTT. The chain joins TRBV3-1 (or the pseudogene TRBV3-2) to TRBJ1-1; no definite D call. The V gene lost 1 base and the J gene lost 8 bases, with 11 bases spanning the gap. The germline gives CDR1 LGHDT, CDR2 YNNKEL (reference sequence). The CDR3 runs 13 residues.

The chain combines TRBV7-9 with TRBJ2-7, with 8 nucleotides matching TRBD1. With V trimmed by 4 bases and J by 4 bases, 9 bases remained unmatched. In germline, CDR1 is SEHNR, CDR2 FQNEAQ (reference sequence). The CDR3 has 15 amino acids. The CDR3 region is CASSSSAGGWYEQYF. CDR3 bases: TGTGCCAGCAGCTCCTCGGCAGGGGGCTGGTACGAGCAGTACTTC.

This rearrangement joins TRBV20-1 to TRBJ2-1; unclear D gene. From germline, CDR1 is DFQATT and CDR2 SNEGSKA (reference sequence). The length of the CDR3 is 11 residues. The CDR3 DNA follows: TGCAGCCCTAGCTCCTACAATGAGCAGTTCTTC. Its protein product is CSPSSYNEQFF.

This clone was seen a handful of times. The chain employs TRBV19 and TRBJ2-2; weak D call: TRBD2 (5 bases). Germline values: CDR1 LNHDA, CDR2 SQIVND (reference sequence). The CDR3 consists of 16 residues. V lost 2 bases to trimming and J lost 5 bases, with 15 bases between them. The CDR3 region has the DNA TGTGCCAGTAGTATAAGGATCCGGGATTCTACCGGGGAGCTGTTTTTT. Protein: CASSIRIRDSTGELFF.

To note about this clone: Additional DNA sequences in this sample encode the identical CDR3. The CDR3 reads CASSLWTANEKLFF. The CDR3 nucleotides read TGTGCCAGCAGCTTGTGGACAGCTAATGAAAAACTGTTTTTT. The V gene is TRBV5-6, the J gene TRBJ1-4; TRBD1 might be the D (6 bases). Between the trimmed V and J ends, which lost 1 base and 3 bases, there was a span of 7 bases. Per germline, CDR1 SGHDT and CDR2 YYEEEE. The CDR3 spans 14 residues.

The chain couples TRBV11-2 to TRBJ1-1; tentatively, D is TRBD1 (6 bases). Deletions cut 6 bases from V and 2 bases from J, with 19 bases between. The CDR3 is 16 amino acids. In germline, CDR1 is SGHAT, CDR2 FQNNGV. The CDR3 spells CASSLSAGEGNTEAFF. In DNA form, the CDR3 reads TGTGCCAGCAGTCTGAGTGCAGGGGAAGGTAACACTGAAGCTTTCTTT.